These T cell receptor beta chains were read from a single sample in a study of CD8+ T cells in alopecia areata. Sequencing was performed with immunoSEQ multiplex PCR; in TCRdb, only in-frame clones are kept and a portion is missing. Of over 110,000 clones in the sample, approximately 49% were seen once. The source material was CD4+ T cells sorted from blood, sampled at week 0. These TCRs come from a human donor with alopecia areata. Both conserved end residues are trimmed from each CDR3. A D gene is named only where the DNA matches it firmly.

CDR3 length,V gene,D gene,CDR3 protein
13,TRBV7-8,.,ASRLTASGANVLT
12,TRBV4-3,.,ASSQPHTTYEQY
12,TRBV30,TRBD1,AWSTRQGLYEQY
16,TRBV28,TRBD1,ASSDAGTGYSGANVLT
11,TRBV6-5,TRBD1,ASSSRQGYGYT
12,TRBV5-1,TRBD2,ASSLASGEETQY
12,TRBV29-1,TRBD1,SVVRDRATGELF
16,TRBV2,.,ASSEEVGGSGLRQPQH
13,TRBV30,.,AWSVYGFSTDTQY
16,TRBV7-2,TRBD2,ASSLVGGGGRAPYEQY
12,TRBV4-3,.,ASSQQVGTDTQY
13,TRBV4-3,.,ASSPDPFFYNEQF
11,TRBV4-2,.,ASSQDLHQPQH
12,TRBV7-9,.,ASQRPSLGETQY
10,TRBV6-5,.,ASSGTPYGYT
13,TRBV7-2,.,ASSILGVTNTEAF
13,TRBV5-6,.,ASSRTRLTGPGYT
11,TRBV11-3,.,ASSPSASYEQY
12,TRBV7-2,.,ASSLAGPGQPQH
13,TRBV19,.,ASSTTLQGSYEQY
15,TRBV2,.,ASSEARIVDGANVLT
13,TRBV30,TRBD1,AWDADREISYEQY
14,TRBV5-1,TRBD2,ASAPIRTSGSYEQY
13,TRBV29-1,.,SAIPGQGATDTQY
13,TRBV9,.,ASSARGGINTEAF
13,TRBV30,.,AWSVLLVPNTEAF
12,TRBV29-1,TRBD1,SVETGTGAYEQY
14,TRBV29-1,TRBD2,SVDGTSESSYNEQF
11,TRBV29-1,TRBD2,SVDSAGLGEQY
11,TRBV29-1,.,SVVLTVKETQY
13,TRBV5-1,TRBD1,ASSQGQAVGYGYT
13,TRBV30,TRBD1,AWSRQGFSGNTIY
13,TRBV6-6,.,ASSPPGEVKNIQY
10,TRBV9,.,ASSSTGETQY
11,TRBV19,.,ASTIQGPGELF
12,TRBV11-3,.,ASSPQGNLYEQY
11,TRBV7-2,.,ASSLAPGGELF
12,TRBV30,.,AWSRGGAGQPQH
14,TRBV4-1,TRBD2,ASRKTSGSNTGELF
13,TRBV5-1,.,ASSLEGGKPDTQY
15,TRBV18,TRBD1,ASSPSPGTAAYNEQF
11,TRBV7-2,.,ASSPSSRNEQY
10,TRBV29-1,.,SVATETNTIY
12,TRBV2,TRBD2,ASRLAGGTGELF
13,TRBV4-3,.,ASSQAGKDTDIQY
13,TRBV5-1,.,ASSLGGTSNEKLF
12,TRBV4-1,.,ASSRGESTDTQY
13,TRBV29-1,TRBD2,SVEEAGGLSDEQF
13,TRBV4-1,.,ASSQEPRLEYEQY
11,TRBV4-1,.,ASSPRVGDTIY
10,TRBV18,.,ASSRLYNEQF
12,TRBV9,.,ASSGSGLLNVLT
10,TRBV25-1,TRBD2,ASRGLVETQY
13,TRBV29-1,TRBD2,SVVPSGVSTDTQY
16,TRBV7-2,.,ASSLSGGAGLYQETQY